This TCR beta chain appears in the sequencing data of a study of CD8 T cells in Susac syndrome (dated by TCRdb to the late 2010s). General notes on the study: The study used repertoire sequencing to test whether antigen drove CD8+ T cell activation and differentiation in Susac syndrome. What the research found in general, with its limitations: The number of individuals in the TCR sequencing and HLA analysis was acknowledged as relatively small.

RNA was extracted using the RNeasy kit, and about 0.45 to 1 ug of the RNA was reverse transcribed with random hexamers. TCR beta CDR3 regions were amplified with the immunoSEQ multiplex PCR assay covering 54 Vbeta and 13 Jbeta segments. PCR amplification bias was corrected by using a synthetic template baseline for primer optimization and computational correction. From the authors' description of their analysis: Only productive sequences were kept, with reads annotated to V, D and J genes according to IMGT and analyzed in immunoSEQ Analyzer. Clonality was computed as one minus Shannon entropy normalized by log2 of the number of productive unique sequences. Public and private clones were assessed among the 100 most prevalent clones of each patient and control. Susac-specific clones were defined as absent from healthy and MS cohorts, over a thousand published viral clones and other ImmuneACCESS disease sequences. Starting from the raw public reads, TCRdb applied fastp trimming at Q25, assembled clones with MiXCR and retained in-frame beta chains. Rows with a matching CDR3 protein are joined into one entry that keeps the most common DNA and genes. The V and J calls follow TCRdb's processing rather than the paper's. This sample gives a few hundred thousand distinct CDR3 sequences in total; 93% of them show up just once. 0.065% to 0.08% of the sample goes to the ten largest clones.

Details on this clonotype: What antigen it recognizes has not been identified. No clone much larger than this one lies a single base away; base qualities are absent.

Peripheral blood CD8+ and CD4+ T cells from healthy donors, Susac syndrome patients and multiple sclerosis patients were profiled by high-throughput TCR beta sequencing. Treatment-naive patients with stable or active relapsing-remitting disease fulfilling revised McDonald criteria were used as multiple sclerosis controls. Bulk CD8+ and CD4+ T cells were purified magnetically by negative isolation, whereas CD8+ TEMRA cells were enriched by FACS. Blood was drawn into EDTA tubes, processed within 24 hours, and PBMCs were isolated by density gradient centrifugation. PBMCs destined for TCR sequencing were cryopreserved in liquid nitrogen and later thawed in a 37 °C water bath. The sorted or isolated CD4+, CD8+ and CD8+ TEMRA cells reached a purity of at least 90%. Trimming takes 2 bases from V and 2 bases from J, and the germline ends sit 13 bases apart. Including cysteine and phenylalanine, the CDR3 has 14 amino acids. The only DNA kept is the CDR3, 42 bases in frame from the first base. CDR1 and CDR2 are drawn from the germline V gene (reference sequence): DFQATT, SNEGSKA.

What was sequenced was CD4+ T cells from PBMCs. The V and J genes are TRBV20-1 and TRBJ2-7; the D gene could be TRBD1 or TRBD2, each one agreeing over 5 bases. This sequence was found in a human donor with multiple sclerosis. The CDR3: CSARPWMGAYEQYF. The DNA reads as follows: TGCAGTGCTAGACCGTGGATGGGGGCCTACGAGCAGTACTTC.